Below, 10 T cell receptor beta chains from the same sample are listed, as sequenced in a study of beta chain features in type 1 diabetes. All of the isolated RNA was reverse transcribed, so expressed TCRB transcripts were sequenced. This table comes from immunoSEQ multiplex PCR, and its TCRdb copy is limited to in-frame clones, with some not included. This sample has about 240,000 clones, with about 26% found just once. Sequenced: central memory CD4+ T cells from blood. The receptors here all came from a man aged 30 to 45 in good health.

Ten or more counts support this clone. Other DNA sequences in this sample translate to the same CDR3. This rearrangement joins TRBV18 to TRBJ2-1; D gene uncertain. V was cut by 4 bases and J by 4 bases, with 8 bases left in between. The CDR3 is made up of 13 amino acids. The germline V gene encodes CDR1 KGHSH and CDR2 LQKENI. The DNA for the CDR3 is TGTGCCAGCTCACTCGGGCCTTACAATGAGCAGTTCTTC. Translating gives CASSLGPYNEQFF.

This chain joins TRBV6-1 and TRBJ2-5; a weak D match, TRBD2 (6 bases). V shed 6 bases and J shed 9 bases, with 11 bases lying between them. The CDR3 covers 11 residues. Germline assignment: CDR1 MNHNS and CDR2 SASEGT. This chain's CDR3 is CASRDSGAQYF. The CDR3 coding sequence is TGTGCCAGCAGGGATTCGGGGGCCCAGTACTTC.

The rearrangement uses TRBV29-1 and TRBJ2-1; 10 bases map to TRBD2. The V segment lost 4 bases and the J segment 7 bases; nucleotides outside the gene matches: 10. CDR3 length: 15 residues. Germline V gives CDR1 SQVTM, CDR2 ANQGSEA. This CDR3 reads CSVVDLLAGRNEQFF. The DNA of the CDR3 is TGCAGCGTTGTGGACCTACTAGCGGGGAGAAATGAGCAGTTCTTC.

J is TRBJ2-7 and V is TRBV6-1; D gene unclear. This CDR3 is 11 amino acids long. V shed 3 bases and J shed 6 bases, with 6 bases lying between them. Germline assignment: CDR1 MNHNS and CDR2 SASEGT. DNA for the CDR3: TGTGCCAGCAGTGATCTACGCGAGCAGTACTTC. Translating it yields CASSDLREQYF.

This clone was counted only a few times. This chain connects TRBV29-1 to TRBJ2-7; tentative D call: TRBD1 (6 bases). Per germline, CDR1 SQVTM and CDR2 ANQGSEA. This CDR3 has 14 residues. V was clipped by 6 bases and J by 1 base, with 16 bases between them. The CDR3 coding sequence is TGCAGCGTCATAGGCCTCGGACAGTCCTACGAGCAGTACTTC. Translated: CSVIGLGQSYEQYF.

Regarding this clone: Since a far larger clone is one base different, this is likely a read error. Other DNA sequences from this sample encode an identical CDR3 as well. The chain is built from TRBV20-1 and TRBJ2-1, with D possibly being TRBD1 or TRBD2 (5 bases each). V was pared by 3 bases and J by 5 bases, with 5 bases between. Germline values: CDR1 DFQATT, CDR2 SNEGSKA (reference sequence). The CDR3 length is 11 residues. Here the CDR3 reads CSARGDNEQFF. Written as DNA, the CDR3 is TGCAGTGCTAGGGGGGACAATGAGCAGTTCTTC.

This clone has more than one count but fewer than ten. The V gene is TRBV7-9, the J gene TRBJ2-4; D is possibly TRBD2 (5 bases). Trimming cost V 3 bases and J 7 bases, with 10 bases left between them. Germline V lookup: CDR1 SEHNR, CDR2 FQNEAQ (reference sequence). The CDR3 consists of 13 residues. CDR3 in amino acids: CASSFAGGNIQYF. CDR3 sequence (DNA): TGTGCCAGCAGCTTCGCAGGAGGCAACATTCAGTACTTC.

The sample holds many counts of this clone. For the CDR3, the DNA is TGTGCCTGGAGTCAGGCCTCCTACGAGCAGTACTTC. Amino acid sequence: CAWSQASYEQYF. The chain carries TRBV30 and TRBJ2-7; D is ambiguous. V was shortened by 2 bases and J by 0 bases, with 5 bases between the two germline ends. This CDR3 is 12 amino acids long. The germline V gene encodes CDR1 GTSNPN and CDR2 SVGIG (reference sequence).

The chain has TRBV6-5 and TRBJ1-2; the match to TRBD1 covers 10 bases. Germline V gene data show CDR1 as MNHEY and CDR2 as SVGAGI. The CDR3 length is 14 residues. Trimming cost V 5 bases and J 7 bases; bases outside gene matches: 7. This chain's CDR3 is CASSPTTGGRGYTF. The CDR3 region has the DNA TGTGCCAGCAGTCCGACGACAGGGGGCCGTGGCTACACCTTC.

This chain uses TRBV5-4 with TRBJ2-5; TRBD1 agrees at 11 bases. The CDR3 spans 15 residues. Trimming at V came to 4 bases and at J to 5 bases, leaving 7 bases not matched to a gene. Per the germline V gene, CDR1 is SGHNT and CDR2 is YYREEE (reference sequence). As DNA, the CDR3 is TGTGCCAGCAGCCCCGGACAGGGGGCATGGGAGACCCAGTACTTC. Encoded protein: CASSPGQGAWETQYF.